Following are 22 T cell receptor beta chains from one sample sequenced in a study of vaccination and CD4 T cells after COVID-19. These receptors' targets are unknown. Noted treatment: approximately 9-day PBMC culture with coronavirus spike peptide pools or control peptides (ViraFEST assay). Oncomine TCR Beta short-read sequencing was applied to DNA from cultured CD4+ T cells. In TCRdb, the PCR reads were re-called with MiXCR into one record per CDR3 protein. The sample lists 15,000 to 20,000 distinct CDR3 sequences, about 60% occurring once. Specimen: CD4+ T cells from blood, cultured in vitro. The source of these receptors is a human donor who had recovered from COVID-19.

The rearrangement joins TRBV20-1 to TRBJ1-5; no clear D. This CDR3 has 13 residues. Trimming left V 0 bases short and J 0 bases short, with 3 bases between. Looked up from germline, CDR1 is DFQATT and CDR2 is SNEGSKA (reference sequence). CDR3 region: CSAREDSNQPQHF. The CDR3 DNA follows: TGCAGTGCTAGAGAAGATAGCAATCAGCCCCAGCATTTT.

Concerning this clonotype itself: The junction departs from the called germline gene at one end, perhaps through a read error. The chain recombines TRBV28 with TRBJ1-5, with D perhaps matching TRBD1 (5 bases). CDR3 length: 15 residues. Germline V lookup: CDR1 MDHEN, CDR2 SYDVKM. CDR3 coding DNA: TGCGCCAGCAGCTTGGGTGGGGGGTGGGGTCAGCCCCAGCATTTT. Its translation: CASSLGGGWGQPQHF. The variable domain in full, with the rest retrieved from reference TRBV28 and TRBJ1-5, is DVKVTQSSRYLVKRTGEKVFLECVQDMDHENMFWYRQDPGLGLRLIYFSYDVKMKEKGDIPEGYSVSREKKERFSLILESASTNQTSMYLCASSLGGGWGQPQHFGDGTRLSIL.

V gene TRBV19 combines with J gene TRBJ2-2, with D maybe TRBD2 (5 bases). V lost 3 bases and J 8 bases, leaving 10 bases between the germline ends. The germline gives CDR1 LNHDA, CDR2 SQIVND (reference sequence). This CDR3 spans 13 amino acids. CDR3: CASSIGGGGELFF. Here the CDR3 DNA reads TGTGCCAGTAGTATTGGAGGAGGAGGGGAGCTGTTTTTT.

This clonotype is deemed large. The chain has TRBV7-9 and TRBJ2-4, with D possibly TRBD1 on 5 matching bases. Trimming left V 5 bases short and J 0 bases short, with 14 bases between. CDR1 and CDR2 (germline): SEHNR, FQNEAQ (reference sequence). The CDR3 length is 16 residues. In DNA, the CDR3 is TGTGCCAGCAGCCCAGGGTCCGAGGTAGCCAAAAACATTCAGTACTTC. Translated: CASSPGSEVAKNIQYF.

This clonotype has a handful of counts. The J gene is TRBJ1-6, the V gene TRBV7-2; unclear D gene. The CDR3 length is 15 residues. Trimming took 1 base from V and 2 from J, leaving 6 bases between them. The germline gives CDR1 SGHTA, CDR2 FQGNSA. The CDR3, as DNA: TGTGCCAGCAGCTTAGTGGCGACCTATAATTCACCCCTCCACTTT. It encodes CASSLVATYNSPLHF.

V gene TRBV7-2 combines with J gene TRBJ1-2, with D perhaps matching TRBD1 (5 bases). Trimming took off 5 bases at V and 4 bases at J, with 14 bases between the two ends. The CDR3 spans 14 residues. The germline CDR1 and CDR2 sequences are SGHTA and FQGNSA. CDR3 loop: CASSPLFGAYGYTF. CDR3 nucleotide sequence: TGTGCCAGCAGCCCCCTTTTCGGGGCCTATGGCTACACCTTC.

The CDR3 bases are TGCGCCAGCAGCTTGGACGGGACAGGGAGTTACGAGCAGTACTTC. It encodes CASSLDGTGSYEQYF. The rearrangement joins TRBV5-1 to TRBJ2-7; TRBD1 matches 9 bases. The CDR3 runs to 15 residues. J lost 4 bases, V lost 0 bases, and 5 bases had no gene match. From germline, CDR1 is SGHRS and CDR2 YFSETQ.

The rearrangement uses TRBV20-1 and TRBJ1-2; TRBD1 aligns across 7 bases. V trimming: 4 bases; J trimming: 3 bases; junction bases outside the gene matches: 8. Per the germline V gene, CDR1 is DFQATT and CDR2 is SNEGSKA (reference sequence). CDR3 length: 14 amino acids. In nucleotides, the CDR3 is TGCAGTGCTACGACCCCGGGACAGCACTATGGCTACACCTTC. This gives the protein CSATTPGQHYGYTF.

This clonotype came up once. This chain links TRBV30 with TRBJ2-7, with 8 bases identical to TRBD1. This CDR3 contains 13 residues. V lost 7 bases, J lost 4 bases, and 9 bases stayed unmatched. Germline V gives CDR1 GTSNPN, CDR2 SVGIG (reference sequence). The CDR3 region is CASGGPGKYEQYF. CDR3 bases: TGTGCCTCAGGGGGCCCGGGGAAATACGAGCAGTACTTC.

This clonotype was counted only a few times. The chain recombines TRBV7-2 with TRBJ2-4; D could derive from TRBD1 or TRBD2 (5 bases each). The CDR3 is 17 residues long. Germline V gives CDR1 SGHTA, CDR2 FQGNSA. Trimming removed 3 bases at V and 3 bases at J, with 18 bases between. This CDR3 reads CASSLPFGALGKNIQYF. The CDR3 bases are TGTGCCAGCAGCTTGCCCTTCGGGGCGCTTGGCAAAAACATTCAGTACTTC.

CDR3 in amino acids: CASTPSWTALYGYTF. CDR3 DNA sequence: TGTGCCAGCACACCCTCCTGGACGGCCCTCTATGGCTACACCTTC. This rearrangement joins TRBV28 to TRBJ1-2; D call uncertain. Germline CDR1 is MDHEN and CDR2 is SYDVKM. The V gene lost 7 bases and the J gene lost 4 bases, with 19 bases spanning the gap. The CDR3 contains 15 residues.

This rearrangement joins TRBV7-9 to TRBJ2-7; 10 bases are shared with TRBD1. V was pared by 3 bases and J by 5 bases, with 4 bases of the junction left unmatched. The germline V gene has CDR1 SEHNR and CDR2 FQNEAQ (reference sequence). There are 14 residues in the CDR3. The CDR3 region is CASSFRTGGHEQYF. CDR3 coding DNA: TGTGCCAGCAGCTTTAGGACAGGGGGTCACGAGCAGTACTTC.

V gene TRBV27 combines with J gene TRBJ1-5; D is possibly TRBD1 (5 bases). V was cut by 2 bases and J by 9 bases, with 11 bases left in between. The CDR3 loop spans 13 amino acids. CDR1 MNHEY and CDR2 SMNVEV come from the germline V gene (reference sequence). The CDR3 coding sequence is TGTGCCAGCAGTTTACAAGTGGGGGGGCCCCAGCATTTT. Protein: CASSLQVGGPQHF.

This CDR3 is CATSREGLASGQFF. The CDR3 DNA follows: TGTGCCACCAGCAGAGAGGGACTAGCGTCGGGACAGTTCTTC. The chain is built from TRBV15 and TRBJ2-1; 10 bases align to TRBD2. Germline values: CDR1 LNHNV, CDR2 YYDKDF (reference sequence). The CDR3 is 14 residues long. J lost 13 bases, V lost 0 bases, and 6 bases had no gene match.

V is TRBV12-3 or TRBV12-4 and J is TRBJ2-1, with 13 bases that match TRBD2. Trimming removed 6 bases from V and 8 bases from J; junction bases left unmatched: 7. The CDR3 sequence is 15 residues long. The CDR3 is CASRTSGRAIDEQFF. CDR3 DNA sequence: TGTGCCAGCAGAACTAGCGGGAGGGCTATCGATGAGCAGTTCTTC.

V is TRBV7-2 and J is TRBJ2-3, with D possibly TRBD2 on 6 matching bases. The CDR3 runs to 14 residues. Germline V CDR1 and CDR2: SGHTA, FQGNSA. Deletions cut 3 bases from V and 2 bases from J, with 9 bases between. In nucleotides, the CDR3 is TGTGCCAGCAGCTTTGCGGGATACACAGATACGCAGTATTTT. This encodes CASSFAGYTDTQYF.

The rearrangement uses TRBV4-2 and TRBJ2-7; 8 nucleotides agree with TRBD2. The junction had 9 bases not matched to a gene; V was cut back by 0 bases and J by 5 bases. Germline loops: CDR1 LGHNA, CDR2 YNFKEQ. The CDR3 spans 16 residues. The CDR3 coding sequence is TGTGCCAGCAGCCAAGATCCCAGCGGGAGTATCCACGAGCAGTACTTC. Protein product: CASSQDPSGSIHEQYF.

CDR3 region: CSVEGQGTGELFF. In DNA form, the CDR3 reads TGCAGCGTTGAGGGACAGGGAACCGGGGAGCTGTTTTTT. This chain joins TRBV29-1 and TRBJ2-2, with TRBD1 matching 9 bases. Germline trimming cut 3 bases from V and 5 bases from J; bases unmatched to any gene: 1. Germline V gene data show CDR1 as SQVTM and CDR2 as ANQGSEA. The CDR3 covers 13 residues.

This clonotype came up a few times. This sequence joins TRBV30 and TRBJ1-5; D gene uncertain. The CDR3 sequence is 14 residues long. CDR1 GTSNPN and CDR2 SVGIG come from the germline V gene (reference sequence). V was clipped by 3 bases and J by 0 bases, with 9 bases between them. CDR3 protein: CAWSGGNSNQPQHF. Here the CDR3 DNA reads TGTGCCTGGAGCGGCGGTAATAGCAATCAGCCCCAGCATTTT.

Of note for this clonotype: A read error is likely, as this CDR3 ends without the conserved phenylalanine or tryptophan. The chain uses TRBV28 and TRBJ1-1, with TRBD1 matching over 7 bases. V lost 4 bases and J lost 2; bases outside the gene matches: 7. The CDR3 covers 15 residues. Germline V CDR1 and CDR2: MDHEN, SYDVKM. DNA of the CDR3: TGTGCCAGCAGTTCCCTGGGGGACAGAAACACTGAAGCTTTCTTA. Amino acid sequence: CASSSLGDRNTEAFL.

The chain joins TRBV15 to TRBJ2-7, with a possible D match to TRBD2 (6 bases). CDR3 size: 15 residues. CDR1 and CDR2 (germline): LNHNV, YYDKDF (reference sequence). Trimming removed 5 bases from V and 1 base from J, with 15 bases in between. The CDR3, as DNA: TGTGCCACCAGCGAATCAACCGGGACTTCCTACGAGCAGTACTTC. It translates to CATSESTGTSYEQYF.

This clonotype was found a few times. The chain carries TRBV6-1 and TRBJ1-5; 7 bases map to TRBD1. Germline V gene sequence: CDR1 MNHNS, CDR2 SASEGT. Trimming removed 5 bases from V and 1 base from J; junction bases left unmatched: 5. The CDR3 contains 15 residues. The CDR3 here is CASSRQGGSNQPQHF. The CDR3 DNA reads as TGTGCCAGCAGTCGGCAGGGGGGAAGCAATCAGCCCCAGCATTTT.